This note documents a single T cell receptor (beta chain) sequence. Its antigen is currently unknown. The V end was cut by 3 bases, the J end by 6 bases, with 8 bases between. CDR3 length: 12 residues. Germline V gives CDR1 MDHEN, CDR2 SYDVKM. This sample is part of a study of shared clonotypes between healthy human individuals. Study outcomes and limitations: Generally, naive subsets came out with larger estimated richness than memory subsets.

Replicate sorted-subset PCRs were loaded with 150 to 200 ng DNA, 29,000 or so T cell genomes. Profiled with immunoSEQ multiplex PCR; TCRdb holds only in-frame clones, not every one. The sample includes 2 million to 2.5 million clones, almost 96% of them seen just once. V and J are TRBV28 and TRBJ2-5; D is ambiguous. This receptor was obtained from a man aged 18 to 30 in good health. What was sequenced was naive CD4+ T cells sorted from blood. The subset: CD45RA+ positively selected. CDR3 coding DNA: TGTGCCAGCAGTTTCAACAGCCAGACCCAGTACTTC. Its protein product is CASSFNSQTQYF.